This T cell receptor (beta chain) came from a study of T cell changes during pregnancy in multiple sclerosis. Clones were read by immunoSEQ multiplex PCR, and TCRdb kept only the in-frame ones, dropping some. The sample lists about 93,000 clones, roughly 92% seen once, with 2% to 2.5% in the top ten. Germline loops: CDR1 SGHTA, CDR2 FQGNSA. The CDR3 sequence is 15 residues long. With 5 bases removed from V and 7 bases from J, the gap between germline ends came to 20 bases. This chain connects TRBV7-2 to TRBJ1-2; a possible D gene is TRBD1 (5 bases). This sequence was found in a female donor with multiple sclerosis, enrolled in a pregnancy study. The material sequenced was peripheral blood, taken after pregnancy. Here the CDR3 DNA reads TGTGCCAGCAGCCGCTTAGTCGGGGGAATTGCTGGCTACACCTTC. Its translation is CASSRLVGGIAGYTF.